This T cell receptor beta chain was retrieved from a study of blood T cell repertoires in COVID-19. At the level of the study: COVID-19 samples collected from the United States, Italy and Spain covered acute and convalescent phases. In each case, the material was cDNA or gDNA derived from T cells, B-cell-depleted T cells, or PBMCs.

How the authors handled the data: Nucleated cell number was recorded as an estimate derived from reference gene primer amplification. Measured with immunoSEQ multiplex PCR; TCRdb has only the in-frame clones, and not every one. From that table come the V and J calls and clone size; the DNA was used to work out D and trimming. The data contain about 170,000 clones, roughly 86% of them singletons. Germline CDR1 reads SGHNT; CDR2 reads YYREEE (reference sequence). The CDR3 is 15 residues long. V lost 4 bases and J lost 3; bases outside the gene matches: 7. This clonotype was obtained from a woman at least 80 years old with COVID-19, enrolled during active disease. The J gene is TRBJ2-4, the V gene TRBV5-4, with 7 bases matching TRBD1. The sequenced sample was peripheral blood. Written as DNA, the CDR3 is TGTGCCAGCAGCCACCCACAGGGGTACAAAAACATTCAGTACTTC. It yields the protein CASSHPQGYKNIQYF.